A single sample gave rise to the 18 T cell receptor beta chains below, sequenced in a study of early T cells in non-severe SARS-CoV-2 infection. TCRdb analysed the 5' RACE reads with MiXCR anew, one entry per CDR3 protein. This sample has 100,000 to 120,000 distinct CDR3 sequences, with roughly 12% found just once. Sequencing was carried out using whole blood. All receptors derive from an adult who was a healthcare worker with PCR-confirmed SARS-CoV-2 infection or an uninfected control (not recorded which).

This clonotype was recorded a few times. The chain uses TRBV5-1 and TRBJ2-3; D is undetermined. This CDR3 spans 11 amino acids. In germline, CDR1 is SGHRS, CDR2 YFSETQ. Trimming pared 10 bases from V and 6 bases from J, leaving 12 bases between. In DNA, the CDR3 is TGCGCCCCAGTGGGTCGGGATACGCAGTATTTT. This translates into CAPVGRDTQYF.

Ten or more counts support this clonotype. The chain uses TRBV5-6 and TRBJ2-2, with a tentative D call TRBD1 (6 bases). Trimming shortened V by 0 bases and J by 1 base, and 7 bases separated the two germline ends. The CDR3 loop spans 15 amino acids. The germline CDR1 and CDR2 sequences are SGHDT and YYEEEE. CDR3 DNA sequence: TGTGCCAGCAGCTTGGCGGACAGGAACACCGGGGAGCTGTTTTTT. Translating it yields CASSLADRNTGELFF.

The sample holds many counts of this clonotype. The chain employs TRBV5-4 and TRBJ2-7, with D possibly being TRBD2 (5 bases). V lost 1 base, J lost 4 bases, and 6 bases lay in between. The CDR3 has 12 residues. CDR1 SGHNT and CDR2 YYREEE come from the germline V gene (reference sequence). CDR3 protein: CASSLRDYEQYF. The CDR3 nucleotides read TGTGCCAGCAGCTTGCGGGATTACGAGCAGTACTTC.

This clonotype was seen a few times. V and J are TRBV20-1 and TRBJ1-2; TRBD1 agrees at 9 bases. There are 13 residues in the CDR3. Germline V lookup: CDR1 DFQATT, CDR2 SNEGSKA (reference sequence). V was clipped by 2 bases and J by 5 bases; unmatched bases: 3. In DNA form, the CDR3 reads TGCAGTGCTAGAACTGGGACAGGGTATGGCTACACCTTC. Protein product: CSARTGTGYGYTF.

The gene calls are TRBV6-5 and TRBJ2-3; 11 bases line up with TRBD2. With V trimmed by 2 bases and J by 5 bases, 6 bases remained unmatched. The CDR3 totals 16 residues. Germline values: CDR1 MNHEY, CDR2 SVGAGI. This CDR3 is CASSYAVAGGQDTQYF. In nucleotides, the CDR3 is TGTGCCAGCAGTTACGCGGTAGCGGGAGGGCAAGATACGCAGTATTTT.

The V and J genes are TRBV20-1 and TRBJ1-4; perhaps TRBD1 as D (6 bases). The CDR3 loop spans 13 amino acids. The V gene lost 3 bases and the J gene lost 8 bases, with 13 bases spanning the gap. CDR1 and CDR2 (germline): DFQATT, SNEGSKA (reference sequence). Here the CDR3 reads CSARGAAREKLFF. The DNA for the CDR3 is TGCAGTGCTAGGGGGGCGGCTAGGGAAAAACTGTTTTTT.

This clonotype appeared a few times. The chain is built from TRBV24-1 and TRBJ2-1; D is undetermined. The CDR3 is made up of 14 amino acids. The V end was cut by 1 base, the J end by 0 bases, with 3 bases between. In germline, CDR1 is KGHDR, CDR2 SFDVKD. The CDR3 nucleotides read TGTGCCACCAGTGATTTAAACTCCTACAATGAGCAGTTCTTC. This sequence encodes CATSDLNSYNEQFF.

This chain connects TRBV6-2 or TRBV6-3 to TRBJ2-3; D possibly corresponds to TRBD2 (6 bases). Germline lookup yields CDR1 MNHEY and CDR2 SVGEGT. The CDR3 is 16 amino acids. V was clipped by 7 bases and J by 2 bases, with 19 bases between them. The chain's CDR3 is CASNRLPGELTDTQYF. The DNA for the CDR3 is TGTGCCAGCAATCGCTTGCCGGGGGAGCTCACAGATACGCAGTATTTT.

The chain couples TRBV7-8 to TRBJ2-7, with a tentative D call TRBD2 (5 bases). The V end lost 5 bases, the J end lost 3 bases, and 11 bases lay between the germline ends. This CDR3 region has 13 residues. CDR1 and CDR2 from the germline V gene are SGHVS and FQNEAQ. The CDR3 is CASSRGSYYEQYF. In DNA form, the CDR3 reads TGTGCCAGCAGCCGAGGGAGTTACTACGAGCAGTACTTC. Full variable domain (missing parts from reference TRBV7-8 and TRBJ2-7): GAGVSQSPRYKVAKRGQDVALRCDPISGHVSLFWYQQALGQGPEFLTYFQNEAQLDKSGLPSDRFFAERPEGSVSTLKIQRTQQEDSAVYLCASSRGSYYEQYFGPGTRLTVT.

The table lists this clonotype with many counts. The V and J genes are TRBV7-9 and TRBJ1-1; D is unclear. V was shortened by 1 base and J by 5 bases, with 11 bases between the two germline ends. Looked up from germline, CDR1 is SEHNR and CDR2 is FQNEAQ (reference sequence). The CDR3 contains 14 residues. The CDR3 loop reads CASSLETGQTEAFF. CDR3 DNA sequence: TGTGCCAGCAGCTTAGAAACGGGTCAGACTGAAGCTTTCTTT.

In this sample, this clonotype turned up many times. The chain carries TRBV11-2 and TRBJ2-1; TRBD2 agrees at 10 bases. CDR1 and CDR2 from the germline V gene are SGHAT and FQNNGV. The CDR3 is 13 residues long. J was trimmed by 7 bases and V by 6 bases; bases with no gene match: 3. CDR3 nucleotides: TGTGCCAGCAGAGCGGGGGGGCGGAATGAGCAGTTCTTC. It translates to CASRAGGRNEQFF.

This clonotype was observed a few times. The rearrangement links TRBV7-6 to TRBJ2-7, with D tentatively TRBD2 (5 bases). This CDR3 spans 11 amino acids. The germline gives CDR1 SGHVS, CDR2 FNYEAQ. V was pared by 3 bases and J by 7 bases, with 7 bases between. Here the CDR3 reads CASSFGSEQYF. The CDR3 DNA follows: TGTGCCAGCAGCTTTGGGAGTGAGCAGTACTTC.

The chain carries TRBV7-3 and TRBJ2-1; TRBD2 agrees at 10 bases. This CDR3 has 16 amino acids. Trimming cost V 2 bases and J 6 bases; bases outside gene matches: 7. Germline V CDR1 and CDR2: SGHTA, FQGTGA. DNA of the CDR3: TGTGCCAGCAGCTTACAGCCGGGACTAGCGAGCAATGAGCAGTTCTTC. It is translated as CASSLQPGLASNEQFF.

In this sample, this clonotype turned up many times. The chain uses TRBV11-1 and TRBJ2-5; D ambiguous. CDR3 length: 13 amino acids. The germline V gene has CDR1 SGHAT and CDR2 FQDESV (reference sequence). Trimming shortened V by 4 bases and J by 5 bases, and 11 bases separated the two germline ends. The CDR3 loop is CASSSPPGETQYF. The CDR3 bases are TGTGCCAGCAGCTCCCCCCCCGGGGAGACCCAGTACTTC.

Many counts were recorded for this clonotype. The V call is TRBV7-8, the J call TRBJ2-1; 8 bases are a match to TRBD2. After removal of 1 base from V and 4 bases from J, the junction contained 6 bases not matched to a gene. Germline CDR1 is SGHVS and CDR2 is FQNEAQ. CDR3 length: 16 amino acids. CDR3 bases: TGTGCCAGCAGCTTAGTTGCGGGAGGAATTTACAATGAGCAGTTCTTC. Its protein is CASSLVAGGIYNEQFF.

In this sample, this clonotype turned up a few times. The chain is built from TRBV29-1 and TRBJ2-5; the match to TRBD2 covers 11 bases. The CDR3 consists of 14 residues. The V gene end was trimmed by 6 bases and the J gene end by 2 bases; junction bases not matched to a gene: 5. Germline loops: CDR1 SQVTM, CDR2 ANQGSEA. CDR3 residues: CSVAGTSGQETQYF. The CDR3 DNA reads as TGCAGCGTCGCCGGGACTAGCGGACAAGAGACCCAGTACTTC.

This clonotype was seen ten or more times. The rearrangement uses TRBV27 and TRBJ2-1; no clear D gene. Trimming removed 6 bases from V and 0 bases from J, with 15 bases in between. The germline V gene encodes CDR1 MNHEY and CDR2 SMNVEV (reference sequence). The CDR3 runs to 16 residues. The CDR3 region is CASSNRQPSSYNEQFF. In nucleotides, the CDR3 is TGTGCCAGCAGCAATAGGCAGCCGAGCTCCTACAATGAGCAGTTCTTC.

This clonotype was detected a few times. The chain combines TRBV7-3 with TRBJ2-3; no reliable D call. Deletions cut 3 bases from V and 4 bases from J, with 8 bases between. The germline V gene encodes CDR1 SGHTA and CDR2 FQGTGA. This CDR3 contains 13 residues. Written as DNA, the CDR3 is TGTGCCAGCAGCTTTGGGGTTGCAGATACGCAGTATTTT. Translation gives CASSFGVADTQYF.